The sequence of this T cell receptor (beta chain) was determined in a study of PD-L1 blockade in urothelial cancer. Looking at the study overall: Patients with male sex and bladder-origin urothelial cancer accounted for twenty-five of 29 enrolled. A median approximately 140,000 T cells were found in blood samples.

This clone is a singleton in its sample. Time point defined: pretreatment peripheral blood. Urothelial carcinoma affected the patients, and it was locally advanced or metastatic. V lost 6 bases to trimming and J lost 5 bases, with 11 bases between them. This CDR3 is built from 13 residues. CDR1 and CDR2 from the germline V gene are SNHLY and FYNNEI. Only in-frame clones appear in the TCRdb table, and some are missing; sequencing was by immunoSEQ multiplex PCR. The sample has roughly 130,000 clones, approximately 84% seen once. Sequenced here: PBMCs, sampled around atezolizumab (anti-PD-L1) treatment. This clonotype originated in a man between 45 and 60 years old with urothelial cancer. The rearrangement joins TRBV2 to TRBJ2-1; TRBD2 might be the D (5 bases). DNA of the CDR3: TGTGCCAGCAGGGGAGACTACAACAATGAGCAGTTCTTC. This gives the protein CASRGDYNNEQFF.